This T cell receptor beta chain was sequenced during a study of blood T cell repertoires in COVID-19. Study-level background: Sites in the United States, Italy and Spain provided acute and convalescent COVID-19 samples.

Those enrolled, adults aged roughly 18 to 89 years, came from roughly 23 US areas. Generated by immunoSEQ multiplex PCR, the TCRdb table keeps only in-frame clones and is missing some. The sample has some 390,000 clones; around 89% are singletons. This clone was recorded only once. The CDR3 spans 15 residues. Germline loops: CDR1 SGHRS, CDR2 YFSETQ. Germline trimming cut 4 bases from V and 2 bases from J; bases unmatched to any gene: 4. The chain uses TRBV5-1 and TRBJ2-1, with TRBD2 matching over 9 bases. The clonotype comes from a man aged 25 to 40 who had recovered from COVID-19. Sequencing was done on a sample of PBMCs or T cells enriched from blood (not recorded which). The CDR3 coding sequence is TGCGCCAGCAGCGGTAGCGGGAGCACCTACAATGAGCAGTTCTTC. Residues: CASSGSGSTYNEQFF.